The 13 T cell receptor beta chains in this list originate from one sample, sequenced in a study of T cells in Graves' hyperthyroidism and ophthalmopathy. Amplification targeted TCR beta CDR3 regions from RNA transcripts. The HTBI set primed first-round TCR CDR3 RT-PCR. Using its own MiXCR run on the multiplex PCR reads, TCRdb lists one record per CDR3 protein. This sample yields 350,000 or so distinct CDR3 sequences, of which around 20% are seen a single time; around 45% belongs to the top ten. Sequenced input: blood. Receptors were obtained from a woman between 50 and 59 years old with Graves' hyperthyroidism.

This clonotype was seen many times. The chain is built from TRBV2 and TRBJ1-6, with 9 bases aligning to TRBD1. This CDR3 comprises 15 residues. V trimming: 7 bases; J trimming: 14 bases; junction bases outside the gene matches: 15. In germline, CDR1 is SNHLY, CDR2 FYNNEI. This CDR3 reads CASTRTGAESGTLHF. The CDR3 DNA follows: TGTGCCAGCACCCGGACAGGGGCCGAATCAGGCACCCTCCACTTT. The whole variable domain, filled in from reference TRBV2 and TRBJ1-6, reads EPEVTQTPSHQVTQMGQEVILRCVPISNHLYFYWYRQILGQKVEFLVSFYNNEISEKSEIFDDQFSVERPDGSNFTLKIRSTKLEDSAMYFCASTRTGAESGTLHFGNGTRLTVT.

This clonotype was seen many times. The chain recombines TRBV18 with TRBJ2-7; D is tentatively TRBD1 or TRBD2 (5 bases each). Trimming shortened V by 4 bases and J by 0 bases, and 13 bases separated the two germline ends. Germline lookup yields CDR1 KGHSH and CDR2 LQKENI. This CDR3 is 15 amino acids long. The DNA for the CDR3 is TGTGCCAGCTCACTCGGTTTCGGGGCCTCCTACGAGCAGTACTTC. Translation gives CASSLGFGASYEQYF.

The chain couples TRBV7-9 to TRBJ1-4; a possible D gene is TRBD1 (6 bases). Germline assignment: CDR1 SEHNR and CDR2 FQNEAQ (reference sequence). The CDR3 has 14 residues. V shed 5 bases and J shed 8 bases, with 15 bases lying between them. The CDR3 region is CASSTRQAGEKLFF. The CDR3 DNA reads TGTGCCAGCAGCACCCGACAGGCGGGGGAAAAACTGTTTTTT.

This clonotype was seen ten or more times. V gene TRBV6-1 combines with J gene TRBJ2-5; 7 nucleotides agree with TRBD2. J lost 2 bases, V lost 6 bases, and 6 bases had no gene match. Germline V gene sequence: CDR1 MNHNS, CDR2 SASEGT. The CDR3 runs 14 residues. CDR3 residues: CASRSSGPQETQYF. In DNA form, the CDR3 reads TGTGCCAGCAGGTCTAGCGGTCCACAAGAGACCCAGTACTTC.

This clonotype was detected ten times or more. The V call is TRBV28, the J call TRBJ2-5; tentatively, D is TRBD2 (7 bases). Germline lookup yields CDR1 MDHEN and CDR2 SYDVKM. The CDR3 is 16 residues long. V was shortened by 5 bases and J by 5 bases, with 21 bases between the two germline ends. The CDR3 DNA reads TGTGCCAGCAGTCCCTCGGCGGGGGCGCCCCGGGAGACCCAGTACTTC. Protein: CASSPSAGAPRETQYF.

To note about this clonotype: A single base separates this from a much larger clone, so it may be a read error. Given the absence of the conserved phenylalanine or tryptophan at the CDR3 end, a read error is likely. The chain recombines TRBV7-8 with TRBJ2-1; TRBD1 or TRBD2 may be the D gene (5 bases each). V dropped 4 bases and J dropped 2 bases, with 12 bases sitting between them. The CDR3 is 15 amino acids. Germline CDR1 SGHVS, CDR2 FQNEAQ. The DNA of the CDR3 is TGTGCCAGCAGCTCCCGGGACGCCACCTACAATGAGCAGTTCTCC. Translated, it gives CASSSRDATYNEQFS.

This clonotype has a count of ten or more. The chain combines TRBV6-1 with TRBJ1-1; 7 bases agree with TRBD1. Germline CDR1 is MNHNS and CDR2 is SASEGT. CDR3 length: 15 residues. The J segment lost 4 bases and the V segment lost 1 base, leaving 6 bases of the junction unmatched. CDR3 region: CASSEEGRGITEAFF. For the CDR3, the DNA is TGTGCCAGCAGTGAAGAGGGCAGGGGGATCACTGAAGCTTTCTTT.

This clonotype was found many times. J is TRBJ2-1 and V is TRBV18; the match to TRBD1 covers 9 bases. The CDR3 loop spans 15 amino acids. Per the germline V gene, CDR1 is KGHSH and CDR2 is LQKENI. V lost 3 bases and J lost 4; bases outside the gene matches: 4. CDR3 amino acids: CASSPGTGIYNEQFF. The CDR3 nucleotides read TGTGCCAGCTCACCTGGGACAGGGATTTACAATGAGCAGTTCTTC. Together with reference TRBV18 and TRBJ2-1, the CDR3 gives the full variable domain: NAGVMQNPRHLVRRRGQEARLRCSPMKGHSHVYWYRQLPEEGLKFMVYLQKENIIDESGMPKERFSAEFPKEGPSILRIQQVVRGDSAAYFCASSPGTGIYNEQFFGPGTRLTVL.

In this sample, this clonotype turned up a few times. The chain recombines TRBV5-4 with TRBJ2-7; no definite D call. The CDR3 has 13 residues. Trimming stripped 5 bases from V and 6 bases from J, with 15 bases between. Germline V gene sequence: CDR1 SGHNT, CDR2 YYREEE (reference sequence). The CDR3 here is CASRGTRQGEQYF. The CDR3 nucleotides are TGTGCCAGCAGGGGTACCAGGCAAGGCGAGCAGTACTTC.

The chain carries TRBV10-3 and TRBJ1-5; no reliable D call. Trimming removed 4 bases at V and 1 base at J, with 5 bases between. The germline V gene encodes CDR1 ENHRY and CDR2 SYGVKD. The CDR3 is 13 residues long. The CDR3 DNA is TGTGCCATCAGTGTTGGCAGCAATCAGCCCCAGCATTTT. This sequence encodes CAISVGSNQPQHF.

This clonotype was seen at least ten times. The genes are TRBV27 and TRBJ2-6; 8 positions agree with TRBD1. The V segment lost 2 bases and the J segment 2 bases; nucleotides outside the gene matches: 2. CDR1 and CDR2 (germline): MNHEY, SMNVEV (reference sequence). The CDR3 extends over 16 amino acids. The CDR3 loop reads CASSLLTGAGANVLTF. The CDR3 DNA reads as TGTGCCAGCAGTTTACTGACAGGGGCTGGGGCCAACGTCCTGACTTTC.

This clonotype appeared many times. This sequence joins TRBV27 and TRBJ1-6; D might be TRBD1 (5 bases). The CDR3 length is 15 residues. The V end lost 4 bases, the J end lost 10 bases, and 17 bases lay between the germline ends. The germline gives CDR1 MNHEY, CDR2 SMNVEV (reference sequence). The CDR3, as DNA: TGTGCCAGCAGTTACCTGGGGGGGGTTAAGTCACCCCTCCACTTT. This translates into CASSYLGGVKSPLHF.

At least ten counts were recorded for this clonotype. The J gene is TRBJ1-6, the V gene TRBV3-1; 8 positions match TRBD1. This CDR3 has 17 residues. Germline V gene data show CDR1 as LGHDT and CDR2 as YNNKEL (reference sequence). The V and J ends lost 1 base and 8 bases, in that order; junction bases with no gene match: 10. The CDR3 loop is CASSQAGTGLFDSPLHF. The CDR3 coding sequence is TGTGCCAGCAGCCAAGCCGGGACAGGTCTTTTTGATTCACCCCTCCACTTT. Full variable domain (missing parts from reference TRBV3-1 and TRBJ1-6): DTAVSQTPKYLVTQMGNDKSIKCEQNLGHDTMYWYKQDSKKFLKIMFSYNNKELIINETVPNRFSPKSPDKAHLNLHINSLELGDSAVYFCASSQAGTGLFDSPLHFGNGTRLTVT.